This is a list of T cell receptor beta chains from one sample in a study of blood T cell repertoires in COVID-19. The data were produced by immunoSEQ multiplex PCR, yet TCRdb's version contains in-frame clones alone and is incomplete. The top ten clones hold almost 2% of a sample with about 400,000 clones, about 85% of them seen once. The sample was PBMCs or T cells enriched from blood (not recorded which). The receptors derive from a young woman with acute COVID-19. Both conserved end residues are part of each CDR3. The D gene is left open where the match is weak. Expanded clones get a size class; other rows say once, few or many, or leave the size out.

d_call	v_call	j_call	clone_size	cdr3_aa	cdr3_nt
-	TRBV4-1	TRBJ2-2	-	CASSRGDLSGTGELFF	TGCGCCAGCAGCCGCGGAGACCTTAGCGGCACCGGGGAGCTGTTTTTT
-	TRBV11-3	TRBJ2-2	few	CASSATGSGELFF	TGTGCCAGCAGCGCTACAGGAAGCGGGGAGCTGTTTTTT
TRBD1	TRBV5-4	TRBJ1-5	-	CASSSQGVSNQPQHF	TGTGCCAGCAGCTCGCAGGGGGTTAGCAATCAGCCCCAGCATTTT
TRBD2	TRBV3-1/TRBV3-2	TRBJ2-7	once	CASSQDGLAGGDSYEQYF	TGTGCCAGCAGCCAAGATGGTCTAGCGGGGGGGGACTCCTACGAGCAGTACTTC
-	TRBV10-2	TRBJ1-3	-	CASTPGLAGNTIYF	TGCGCCAGCACTCCCGGACTCGCGGGAAACACCATATATTTT
-	TRBV3-1/TRBV3-2	TRBJ2-5	once	CASSQDLASQETQYF	TGTGCCAGCAGCCAAGATTTGGCTTCTCAAGAGACCCAGTACTTC
-	TRBV7-3	TRBJ1-2	once	CASSLSRDTANYGYTF	TGTGCCAGCAGCTTATCTAGGGACACCGCTAACTATGGCTACACCTTC
-	TRBV7-9	TRBJ1-1	few	CASSLDTNTEAFF	TGTGCCAGCAGCTTAGACACGAACACTGAAGCTTTCTTT
-	TRBV2	TRBJ2-7	-	CASKENPYEQYF	TGTGCCAGCAAGGAGAATCCCTACGAGCAGTACTTC
-	TRBV6-5	TRBJ1-1	-	CATQMNTEAFF	TGTGCCACTCAGATGAACACTGAAGCTTTCTTT
-	TRBV18	TRBJ1-1	-	CASARGGGGNTEAFF	TGTGCCAGCGCGAGGGGTGGCGGGGGGAACACTGAAGCTTTCTTT
-	TRBV7-2	TRBJ1-2	once	CASILRQRDGYTF	TGTGCCAGCATACTTAGACAGAGAGATGGCTACACCTTC
-	TRBV7-2	TRBJ2-1	-	CASSLAAGGAYNEQFF	TGTGCCAGCAGCTTAGCGGCCGGGGGAGCCTACAATGAGCAGTTCTTC
-	TRBV3-1/TRBV3-2	TRBJ1-2	-	CASSYTGTGYGYTF	TGTGCCAGCAGCTACACAGGGACGGGCTATGGCTACACCTTC
TRBD2	TRBV5-4	TRBJ2-5	many	CASSGGLAAGETQYF	TGTGCCAGCAGCGGGGGACTAGCGGCTGGAGAGACCCAGTACTTC
TRBD1	TRBV28	TRBJ1-6	-	CASSLIVGTEDNSPLHF	TGTGCCAGCAGTTTAATCGTTGGGACAGAGGATAATTCACCCCTCCACTTT
-	TRBV6-5	TRBJ1-2	-	CASRPRQRQENGYTF	TGTGCCAGCAGACCCCGACAGCGTCAGGAGAATGGCTACACCTTC
TRBD1	TRBV18	TRBJ1-3	once	CASSPRDSRNTIYF	TGTGCCAGCTCACCCCGGGACAGTAGAAACACCATATATTTT
TRBD1	TRBV3-1/TRBV3-2	TRBJ1-1	-	CASSQDPGTAAHLRSEAFF	TGTGCCAGCAGCCAAGACCCGGGGACAGCGGCCCACCTACGGTCTGAAGCTTTCTTT
-	TRBV30	TRBJ2-1	-	CAWSPGAPSNEQFF	TGTGCCTGGAGCCCCGGAGCCCCCAGCAATGAGCAGTTCTTC
-	TRBV30	TRBJ2-5	-	CAWSQVNQETQYF	TGTGCCTGGAGCCAGGTGAACCAAGAGACCCAGTACTTC
-	TRBV29-1	TRBJ1-2	few	CSVEVTNGYTF	TGCAGCGTTGAAGTGACAAATGGCTACACCTTC
TRBD1	TRBV7-9	TRBJ1-2	-	CASSLDSGQGGGYTF	TGTGCCAGCAGCCTGGACTCGGGACAGGGGGGAGGCTACACCTTC
-	TRBV28	TRBJ1-2	-	CASSYSVYGYTF	TGTGCCAGCAGCTACTCGGTCTATGGCTACACCTTC
TRBD1	TRBV7-2	TRBJ2-2	-	CASSSRQGGNTGELFF	TGTGCCAGCAGCTCCCGACAGGGGGGGAACACCGGGGAGCTGTTTTTT
TRBD2	TRBV28	TRBJ2-3	-	CASSSSSSGRYTDTQYF	TGTGCCAGCAGTTCATCATCTAGCGGGAGATATACAGATACGCAGTATTTT
-	TRBV11-2	TRBJ1-2	-	CASSHRETNYGYTF	TGTGCCAGCAGCCACAGGGAGACTAACTATGGCTACACCTTC
TRBD1	TRBV23-1	TRBJ1-5	-	CASSRLGQGSSNQPQHF	TGCGCCAGCAGTCGTCTGGGACAGGGATCGAGCAATCAGCCCCAGCATTTT
TRBD1	TRBV9	TRBJ1-1	-	CASSVSGDSTEAFF	TGTGCCAGCAGCGTATCAGGGGACAGCACTGAAGCTTTCTTT
TRBD2	TRBV4-3	TRBJ2-1	-	CASRQLAGDYNEQFF	TGCGCCAGCAGGCAGCTAGCGGGAGACTACAATGAGCAGTTCTTC
TRBD2	TRBV7-9	TRBJ2-3	-	CASSFLAGSGTDTQYF	TGTGCCAGCAGCTTCTTAGCGGGTTCGGGCACAGATACGCAGTATTTT
-	TRBV7-9	TRBJ2-2	once	CASSDPKYSGNTGELFF	TGTGCCAGCAGCGATCCAAAATATAGCGGGAACACCGGGGAGCTGTTTTTT
-	TRBV19	TRBJ1-5	-	CASSIASSNQPQHF	TGTGCCAGTAGTATAGCCAGTAGCAATCAGCCCCAGCATTTT
-	TRBV18	TRBJ1-6	once	CASSQTGLVRDSPLHF	TGTGCCAGCTCACAAACAGGGTTGGTTCGGGATTCACCCCTCCACTTT
-	TRBV19	TRBJ1-2	once	CASTVRGGVNYGYTF	TGTGCCAGTACCGTGAGAGGAGGTGTTAACTATGGCTACACCTTC
TRBD1	TRBV7-6	TRBJ2-7	-	CASSLGQGRYEQYF	TGTGCCAGCAGCTTGGGACAGGGACGCTACGAGCAGTACTTC
TRBD2	TRBV28	TRBJ2-3	-	CASSFTSANTDTQYF	TGTGCCAGCAGTTTTACTAGCGCCAACACAGATACGCAGTATTTT
TRBD2	TRBV19	TRBJ2-1	-	CASSPLPGRTSGVHNEQFF	TGTGCCAGTAGTCCACTCCCCGGAAGAACTAGCGGAGTCCACAATGAGCAGTTCTTC
TRBD2	TRBV18	TRBJ2-1	-	CASSLLSGIENEQFF	TGTGCCAGCTCACTCCTTAGCGGGATAGAGAATGAGCAGTTCTTC
-	TRBV24-1	TRBJ2-5	once	CATSQTGSGTQYF	TGTGCCACCAGCCAAACAGGGAGCGGGACCCAGTACTTC
-	TRBV7-9	TRBJ1-4	-	CASSPVGGTNEKLFF	TGTGCCAGCAGCCCCGTGGGGGGGACTAATGAAAAACTGTTTTTT
TRBD1	TRBV3-1/TRBV3-2	TRBJ1-5	-	CASSPADRQNQPQHF	TGTGCCAGCAGCCCCGCGGACAGGCAAAATCAGCCCCAGCATTTT
-	TRBV2	TRBJ2-1	-	CASSPRQRVTYNEQFF	TGTGCCAGCAGTCCCCGTCAGCGGGTAACATACAATGAGCAGTTCTTC
-	TRBV11-2	TRBJ1-2	-	CASSLVSADNGYTF	TGTGCCAGCAGCTTAGTTTCGGCAGACAATGGCTACACCTTC
-	TRBV5-5	TRBJ1-2	-	CASSLEGSGWVPYGYTF	TGTGCCAGCAGCTTGGAAGGGTCAGGGTGGGTTCCCTATGGCTACACCTTC
TRBD1	TRBV2	TRBJ2-7	-	CASDLRGRREQYF	TGTGCCAGCGACCTCAGGGGGAGAAGGGAGCAGTACTTC
-	TRBV10-3	TRBJ2-5	-	CAISEADYQETQYF	TGTGCCATCAGTGAAGCGGACTACCAAGAGACCCAGTACTTC
TRBD1	TRBV27	TRBJ2-2	-	CASKRDSFTGELFF	TGTGCCAGCAAAAGGGACAGCTTCACCGGGGAGCTGTTTTTT
-	TRBV10-3	TRBJ1-1	-	CATRQEDWQNTEAFF	TGTGCCACACGACAAGAGGACTGGCAGAACACTGAAGCTTTCTTT